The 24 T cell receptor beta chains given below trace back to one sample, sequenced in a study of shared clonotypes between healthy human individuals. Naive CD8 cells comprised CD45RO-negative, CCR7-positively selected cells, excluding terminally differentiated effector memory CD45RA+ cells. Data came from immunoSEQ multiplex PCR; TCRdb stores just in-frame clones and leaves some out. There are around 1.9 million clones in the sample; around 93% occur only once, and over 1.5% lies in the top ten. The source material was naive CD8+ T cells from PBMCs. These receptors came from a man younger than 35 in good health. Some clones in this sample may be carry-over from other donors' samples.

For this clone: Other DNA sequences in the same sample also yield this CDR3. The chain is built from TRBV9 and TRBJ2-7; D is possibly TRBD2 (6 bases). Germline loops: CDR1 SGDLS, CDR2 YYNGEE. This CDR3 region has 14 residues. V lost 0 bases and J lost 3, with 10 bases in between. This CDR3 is CASSVVGDFYEQYF. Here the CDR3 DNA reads TGTGCCAGCAGCGTAGTGGGGGACTTCTACGAGCAGTACTTC.

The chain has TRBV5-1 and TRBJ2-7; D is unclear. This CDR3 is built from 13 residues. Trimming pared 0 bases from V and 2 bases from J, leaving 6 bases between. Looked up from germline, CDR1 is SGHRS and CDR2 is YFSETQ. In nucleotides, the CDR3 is TGCGCCAGCAGCTTGGACAAACCCTACGAGCAGTACTTC. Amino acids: CASSLDKPYEQYF.

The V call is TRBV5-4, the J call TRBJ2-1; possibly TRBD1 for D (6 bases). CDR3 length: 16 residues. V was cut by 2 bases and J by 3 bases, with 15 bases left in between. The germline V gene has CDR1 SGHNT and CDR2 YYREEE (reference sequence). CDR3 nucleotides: TGTGCCAGCAGCTTTTTACAGGGTGGCCTCTACAATGAGCAGTTCTTC. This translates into CASSFLQGGLYNEQFF.

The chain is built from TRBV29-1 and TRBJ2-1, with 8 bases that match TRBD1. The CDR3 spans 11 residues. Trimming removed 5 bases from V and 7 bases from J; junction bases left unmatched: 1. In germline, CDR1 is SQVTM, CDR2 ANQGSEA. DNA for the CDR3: TGCAGCGTTCAGGGGGCAAATGAGCAGTTCTTC. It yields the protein CSVQGANEQFF.

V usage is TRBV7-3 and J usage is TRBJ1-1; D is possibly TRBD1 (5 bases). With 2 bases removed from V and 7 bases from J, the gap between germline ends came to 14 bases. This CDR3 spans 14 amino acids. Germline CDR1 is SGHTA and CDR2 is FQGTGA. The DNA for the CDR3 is TGTGCCAGCAGCTTAGGGACCCTAAGGGGTGAAGCTTTCTTT. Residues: CASSLGTLRGEAFF.

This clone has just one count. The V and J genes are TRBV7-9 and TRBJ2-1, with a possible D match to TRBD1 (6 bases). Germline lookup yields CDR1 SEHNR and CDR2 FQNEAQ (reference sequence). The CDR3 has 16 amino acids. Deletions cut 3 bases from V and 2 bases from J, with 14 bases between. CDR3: CASSLDPRGTYNEQFF. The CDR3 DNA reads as TGTGCCAGCAGCTTGGATCCCAGGGGCACCTACAATGAGCAGTTCTTC.

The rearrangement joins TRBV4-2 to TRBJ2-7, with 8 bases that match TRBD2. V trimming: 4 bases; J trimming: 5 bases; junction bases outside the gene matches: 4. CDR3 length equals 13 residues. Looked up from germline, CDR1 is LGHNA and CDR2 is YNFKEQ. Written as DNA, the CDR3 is TGTGCCAGCAGCCTTACGGGGGGGGACGAGCAGTACTTC. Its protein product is CASSLTGGDEQYF.

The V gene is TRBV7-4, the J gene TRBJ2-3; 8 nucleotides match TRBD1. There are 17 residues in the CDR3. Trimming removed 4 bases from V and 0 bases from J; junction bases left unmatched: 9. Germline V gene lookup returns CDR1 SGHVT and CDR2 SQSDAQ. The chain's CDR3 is CASSSRCGTGSTDTQYF. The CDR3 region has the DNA TGTGCCAGCAGCTCCCGTTGCGGGACAGGTAGCACAGATACGCAGTATTTT. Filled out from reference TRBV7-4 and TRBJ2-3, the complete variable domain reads GAGVSQSPRYKVAKRGRDVALRCDSISGHVTLYWYRQTLGQGSEVLTYSQSDAQRDKSGRPSGRFSAERPERSVSTLKIQRTEQGDSAVYLCASSSRCGTGSTDTQYFGPGTRLTVL.

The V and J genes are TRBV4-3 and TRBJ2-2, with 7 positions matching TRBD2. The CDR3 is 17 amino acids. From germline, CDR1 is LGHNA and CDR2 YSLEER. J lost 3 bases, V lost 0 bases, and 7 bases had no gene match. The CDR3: CASSQEWGRVDTGELFF. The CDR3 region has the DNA TGCGCCAGCAGCCAAGAGTGGGGGAGGGTGGACACCGGGGAGCTGTTTTTT.

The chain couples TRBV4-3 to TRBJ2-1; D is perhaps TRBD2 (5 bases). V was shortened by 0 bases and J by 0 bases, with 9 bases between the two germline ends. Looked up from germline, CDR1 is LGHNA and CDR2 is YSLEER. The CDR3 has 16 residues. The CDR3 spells CASSQEAESSYNEQFF. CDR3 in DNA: TGCGCCAGCAGCCAAGAAGCGGAGAGCTCCTACAATGAGCAGTTCTTC.

CDR3 sequence reads: CASSEGQIQYF. The CDR3 coding sequence is TGTGCCAGCAGTGAGGGACAGATTCAGTACTTC. This rearrangement joins TRBV28 to TRBJ2-4, with 7 nucleotides matching TRBD1. Germline V lookup: CDR1 MDHEN, CDR2 SYDVKM. The CDR3 runs 11 residues. With V trimmed by 5 bases and J by 10 bases, 2 bases remained unmatched.

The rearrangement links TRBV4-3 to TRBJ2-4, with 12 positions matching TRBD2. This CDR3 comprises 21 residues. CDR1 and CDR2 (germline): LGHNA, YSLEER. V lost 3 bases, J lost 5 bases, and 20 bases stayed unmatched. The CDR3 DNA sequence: TGCGCCAGCAGCCAGGACTACCCTAGGCTAGCGGGAGGGCCTGGGGAAAACATTCAGTACTTC. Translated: CASSQDYPRLAGGPGENIQYF.

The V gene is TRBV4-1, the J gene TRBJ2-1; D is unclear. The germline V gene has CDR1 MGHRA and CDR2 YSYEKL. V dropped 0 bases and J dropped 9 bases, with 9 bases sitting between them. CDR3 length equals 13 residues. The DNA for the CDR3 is TGCGCCAGCAGCCAAGATCCAGCCCCTGAGCAGTTCTTC. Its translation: CASSQDPAPEQFF.

Written as DNA, the CDR3 is TGTGCCAGCAGCACCCGGACAGGAGAAGAAAAACTGTTTTTT. It is translated as CASSTRTGEEKLFF. This chain uses TRBV4-2 with TRBJ1-4, with 7 nucleotides matching TRBD1. Germline CDR1 is LGHNA and CDR2 is YNFKEQ. The V gene end was trimmed by 5 bases and the J gene end by 8 bases; junction bases not matched to a gene: 8. The CDR3 is 14 amino acids.

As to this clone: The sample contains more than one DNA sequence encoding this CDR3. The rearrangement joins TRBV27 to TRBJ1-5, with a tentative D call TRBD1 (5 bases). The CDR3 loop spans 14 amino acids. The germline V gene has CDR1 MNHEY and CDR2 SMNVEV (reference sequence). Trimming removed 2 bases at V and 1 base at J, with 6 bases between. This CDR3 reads CASSLQGSNQPQHF. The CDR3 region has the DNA TGTGCCAGCAGTTTACAGGGCAGCAATCAGCCCCAGCATTTT.

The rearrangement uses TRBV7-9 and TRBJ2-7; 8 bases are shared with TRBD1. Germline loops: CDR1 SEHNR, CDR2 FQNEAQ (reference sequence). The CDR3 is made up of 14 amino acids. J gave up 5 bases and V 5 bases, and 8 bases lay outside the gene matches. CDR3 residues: CASSTWTGNNEQYF. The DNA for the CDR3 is TGTGCCAGCAGCACCTGGACAGGGAACAACGAGCAGTACTTC.

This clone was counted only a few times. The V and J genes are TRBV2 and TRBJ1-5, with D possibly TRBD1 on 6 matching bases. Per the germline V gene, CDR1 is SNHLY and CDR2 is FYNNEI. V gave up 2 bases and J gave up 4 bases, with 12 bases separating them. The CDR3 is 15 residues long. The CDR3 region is CASSELQGRNQPQHF. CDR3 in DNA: TGTGCCAGCAGTGAACTACAGGGACGAAATCAGCCCCAGCATTTT.

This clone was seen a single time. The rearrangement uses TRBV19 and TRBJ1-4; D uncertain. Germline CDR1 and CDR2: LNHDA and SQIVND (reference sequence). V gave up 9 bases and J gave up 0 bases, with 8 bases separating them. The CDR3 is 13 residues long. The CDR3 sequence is CASSEATNEKLFF. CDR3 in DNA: TGTGCCAGCTCAGAGGCAACTAATGAAAAACTGTTTTTT.

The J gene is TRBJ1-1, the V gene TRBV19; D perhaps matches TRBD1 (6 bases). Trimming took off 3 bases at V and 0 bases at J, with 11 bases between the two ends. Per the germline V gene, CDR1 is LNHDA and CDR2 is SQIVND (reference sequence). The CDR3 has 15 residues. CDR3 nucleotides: TGTGCCAGTAGTATGTACAGGGCCATGAACACTGAAGCTTTCTTT. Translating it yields CASSMYRAMNTEAFF.

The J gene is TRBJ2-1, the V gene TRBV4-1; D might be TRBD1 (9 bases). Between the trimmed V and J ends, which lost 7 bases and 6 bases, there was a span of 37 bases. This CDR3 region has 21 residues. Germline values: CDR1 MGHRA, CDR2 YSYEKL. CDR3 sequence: CASNPGTGRSLIAGGRNEQFF. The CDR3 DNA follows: TGCGCCAGCAACCCCGGGACAGGGCGCTCTCTTATTGCGGGAGGCCGCAATGAGCAGTTCTTC.

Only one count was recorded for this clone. Here the CDR3 DNA reads TGTGCCAGCAGTTTACGGGGGATGGTTGGCTACACCTTC. It specifies CASSLRGMVGYTF. V is TRBV27 and J is TRBJ1-2; a possible D gene is TRBD1 (5 bases). The CDR3 is 13 amino acids. V shed 2 bases and J shed 7 bases, with 11 bases lying between them. Germline V lookup: CDR1 MNHEY, CDR2 SMNVEV (reference sequence).

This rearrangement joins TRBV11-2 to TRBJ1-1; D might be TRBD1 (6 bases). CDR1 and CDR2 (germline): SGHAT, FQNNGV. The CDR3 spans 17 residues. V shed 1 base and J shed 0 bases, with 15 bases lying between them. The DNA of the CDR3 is TGTGCCAGCAGCTTAGGGGGGCGGGAGAATATGAACACTGAAGCTTTCTTT. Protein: CASSLGGRENMNTEAFF.

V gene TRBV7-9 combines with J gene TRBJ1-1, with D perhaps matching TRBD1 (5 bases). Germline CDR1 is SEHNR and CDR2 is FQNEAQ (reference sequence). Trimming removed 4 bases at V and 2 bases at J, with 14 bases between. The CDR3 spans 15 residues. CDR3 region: CASSSRQNFNTEAFF. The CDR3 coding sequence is TGTGCCAGCAGCTCTCGACAGAATTTTAACACTGAAGCTTTCTTT.

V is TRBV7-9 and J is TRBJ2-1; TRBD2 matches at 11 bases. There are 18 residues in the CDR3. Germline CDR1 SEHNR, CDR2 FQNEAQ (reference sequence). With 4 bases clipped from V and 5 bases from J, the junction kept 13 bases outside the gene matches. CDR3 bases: TGTGCCAGCAGCTCCCTAGCGGGAGGCCCCCTACCTAACAATGAGCAGTTCTTC. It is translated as CASSSLAGGPLPNNEQFF. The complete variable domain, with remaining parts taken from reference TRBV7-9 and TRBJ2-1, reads DTGVSQNPRHKITKRGQNVTFRCDPISEHNRLYWYRQTLGQGPEFLTYFQNEAQLEKSRLLSDRFSAERPKGSFSTLEIQRTEQGDSAMYLCASSSLAGGPLPNNEQFFGPGTRLTVL.